This T cell receptor (beta chain) stems from a study of T cell responses to AZD1222 COVID-19 vaccine. Here immunoSEQ multiplex PCR was the method, and the copy in TCRdb shows in-frame clones only, minus some. The sample has over 130,000 clones, 75% to 90% seen once. The CDR3 length is 14 residues. The germline gives CDR1 MDHEN, CDR2 SYDVKM. Trimming removed 5 bases from V and 5 bases from J; junction bases left unmatched: 6. Of note for this clone: Its matching antigen is unknown.

Overall study results and limits: At baseline, seropositivity was found in only a handful of AZD1222 recipients. Spike-specific TCR breadth and depth both grew after two AZD1222 doses. Spike as a whole was targeted by vaccine-associated CD4 TCRs, dominant at 160-218 and 743-854. Clonal diversity was possibly underestimated, and the donors were mostly white British, with more females.

The V gene is TRBV28, the J gene TRBJ1-2, with 9 positions matching TRBD1. The clonotype was recovered from an adult in good health. The sequencing here drew on peripheral blood, taken on day 0 of AZD1222 vaccination. DNA for the CDR3: TGTGCCAGCAGTGTGGGGGGACAGGGTTATGGCTACACCTTC. Protein product: CASSVGGQGYGYTF.